These T cell receptor beta chains were read from a single sample in a study of T cell clones after liver transplantation. Measured with immunoSEQ multiplex PCR; TCRdb has only the in-frame clones, and not every one. Of about 120,000 clones listed, around nine tenths are singletons. The sample consisted of CD4+ T cells from blood, taken 12 months after liver transplant. These receptors originate from a human patient who received a liver transplant. Some T cells may be supplied by the graft donor. CDR3s include the opening cysteine and the closing phenylalanine or tryptophan. A D gene is named only where the DNA matches it firmly. Expanded clones get a size class; other rows say once, few or many, or leave the size out.

J gene: TRBJ2-3
clone size: NA
D gene: TRBD2
V gene: TRBV5-1
CDR3 protein: CASNPGLAKTDTQYF
CDR3 DNA: TGCGCCAGCAACCCGGGACTAGCGAAGACAGATACGCAGTATTTT

J gene: TRBJ2-1
clone size: NA
D gene: TRBD1
V gene: TRBV28
CDR3 protein: CASSQTGGVSHEQFF
CDR3 DNA: TGTGCCAGCAGTCAGACAGGGGGTGTAAGTCATGAGCAGTTCTTC

J gene: TRBJ1-3
clone size: NA
D gene: NA
V gene: TRBV5-4
CDR3 protein: CASSLDRGQGTISGNTIYF
CDR3 DNA: TGTGCCAGCAGCTTGGATCGTGGTCAGGGCACCATCTCTGGAAACACCATATATTTT

J gene: TRBJ2-1
clone size: NA
D gene: TRBD1
V gene: TRBV7-2
CDR3 protein: CASSLAGTGALNEQFF
CDR3 DNA: TGTGCCAGCAGCTTAGCCGGGACAGGGGCTCTCAATGAGCAGTTCTTC

J gene: TRBJ2-7
clone size: NA
D gene: NA
V gene: TRBV7-6
CDR3 protein: CASSLAGDYEQYF
CDR3 DNA: TGTGCCAGCAGCTTAGCGGGGGACTACGAGCAGTACTTC

J gene: TRBJ2-2
clone size: NA
D gene: NA
V gene: TRBV6-5
CDR3 protein: CASSYSGLNTGELFF
CDR3 DNA: TGTGCCAGCAGTTACTCAGGCCTGAACACCGGGGAGCTGTTTTTT

J gene: TRBJ2-7
clone size: NA
D gene: NA
V gene: TRBV5-1
CDR3 protein: CASSLVEGGINEQYF
CDR3 DNA: TGCGCCAGCAGCTTGGTCGAAGGGGGGATTAACGAGCAGTACTTC

J gene: TRBJ2-3
clone size: NA
D gene: NA
V gene: TRBV14
CDR3 protein: CASSPGLVTDTQYF
CDR3 DNA: TGTGCCAGCAGCCCCGGGCTAGTCACAGATACGCAGTATTTT

J gene: TRBJ2-3
clone size: NA
D gene: NA
V gene: TRBV2
CDR3 protein: CASSAGTHTDTQYF
CDR3 DNA: TGTGCCAGCAGTGCCGGGACTCACACAGATACGCAGTATTTT

J gene: TRBJ1-2
clone size: NA
D gene: TRBD1
V gene: TRBV14
CDR3 protein: CASSQDTGEYGYTF
CDR3 DNA: TGTGCCAGCAGCCAAGATACAGGGGAATATGGCTACACCTTC

J gene: TRBJ2-3
clone size: NA
D gene: NA
V gene: TRBV28
CDR3 protein: CASSLGAPGGVGQYF
CDR3 DNA: TGTGCCAGCAGTTTAGGGGCCCCGGGGGGCGTGGGGCAGTATTTT

J gene: TRBJ2-1
clone size: once
D gene: NA
V gene: TRBV29-1
CDR3 protein: CSVVGISYNEQFF
CDR3 DNA: TGCAGCGTTGTGGGGATATCCTACAATGAGCAGTTCTTC

J gene: TRBJ2-3
clone size: NA
D gene: TRBD1
V gene: TRBV2
CDR3 protein: CASSALTGYTDTQYF
CDR3 DNA: TGTGCCAGCAGTGCGTTGACAGGGTACACAGATACGCAGTATTTT

J gene: TRBJ1-1
clone size: NA
D gene: TRBD1
V gene: TRBV25-1
CDR3 protein: CASSGLTGPNTEAFF
CDR3 DNA: TGTGCCAGCAGTGGCCTGACAGGGCCAAACACTGAAGCTTTCTTT

J gene: TRBJ2-1
clone size: NA
D gene: TRBD2
V gene: TRBV28
CDR3 protein: CASSLAGTSGRNEQFF
CDR3 DNA: TGTGCCAGCAGTTTAGCCGGGACTAGCGGGAGGAATGAGCAGTTCTTC

J gene: TRBJ2-1
clone size: NA
D gene: NA
V gene: TRBV28
CDR3 protein: CASSFPGARVNEQFF
CDR3 DNA: TGTGCCAGCAGTTTTCCCGGCGCAAGAGTCAATGAGCAGTTCTTC

J gene: TRBJ1-5
clone size: NA
D gene: NA
V gene: TRBV19
CDR3 protein: CASSIVRVSSNQPQHF
CDR3 DNA: TGTGCCAGTAGTATAGTTCGGGTTTCGAGCAATCAGCCCCAGCATTTT

J gene: TRBJ2-3
clone size: NA
D gene: NA
V gene: TRBV7-3
CDR3 protein: CASSSADTQYF
CDR3 DNA: TGTGCCAGCAGCTCCGCGGATACGCAGTATTTT

J gene: TRBJ2-3
clone size: NA
D gene: NA
V gene: TRBV7-9
CDR3 protein: CASSLVGSGFPADTQYF
CDR3 DNA: TGTGCCAGCAGCTTGGTTGGGTCCGGATTTCCCGCAGATACGCAGTATTTT

J gene: TRBJ1-2
clone size: NA
D gene: NA
V gene: TRBV2
CDR3 protein: CASTPERGYGYTF
CDR3 DNA: TGTGCCAGCACCCCTGAAAGGGGCTATGGCTACACCTTC

J gene: TRBJ2-2
clone size: NA
D gene: TRBD2
V gene: TRBV2
CDR3 protein: CASRGLAGGNGELFF
CDR3 DNA: TGTGCCAGCAGGGGACTAGCGGGAGGGAACGGGGAGCTGTTTTTT

J gene: TRBJ1-1
clone size: NA
D gene: NA
V gene: TRBV7-9
CDR3 protein: CASSMGRMNTEAFF
CDR3 DNA: TGTGCCAGCAGCATGGGACGGATGAACACTGAAGCTTTCTTT

J gene: TRBJ2-1
clone size: NA
D gene: TRBD2
V gene: TRBV9
CDR3 protein: CASSVAGAYNEQFF
CDR3 DNA: TGTGCCAGCAGCGTGGCGGGAGCGTACAATGAGCAGTTCTTC

J gene: TRBJ2-5
clone size: NA
D gene: TRBD1
V gene: TRBV29-1
CDR3 protein: CSVLGQEETQYF
CDR3 DNA: TGCAGCGTCCTCGGACAGGAAGAGACCCAGTACTTC

J gene: TRBJ1-5
clone size: NA
D gene: NA
V gene: TRBV30
CDR3 protein: CAWSAGMAGNQPQHF
CDR3 DNA: TGTGCCTGGAGTGCCGGTATGGCAGGCAATCAGCCCCAGCATTTT

J gene: TRBJ2-2
clone size: NA
D gene: NA
V gene: TRBV11-3
CDR3 protein: CASSLAANTGELFF
CDR3 DNA: TGTGCCAGCAGCTTGGCGGCGAACACCGGGGAGCTGTTTTTT

J gene: TRBJ2-1
clone size: NA
D gene: NA
V gene: TRBV5-1
CDR3 protein: CASSKSPEYNEQFF
CDR3 DNA: TGCGCCAGCAGCAAGAGCCCCGAATACAATGAGCAGTTCTTC